The 29 T cell receptor beta chains presented below share a single source sample, sequenced in a study of blood T cell repertoires in COVID-19. TCRdb's copy holds only in-frame clones and misses some; the assay was immunoSEQ multiplex PCR. There are 300,000 to 350,000 clones in the sample; less than 90% occur only once, and 1% lies in the top ten. The sequencing input was PBMCs or T cells enriched from blood (not recorded which). These receptors were taken from a woman in her 30s who had recovered from COVID-19.

Here the CDR3 DNA reads TGTGCCAGCAGCCCAACCAACGAGGGTCGGAGCTACACCTTC. Its protein product is CASSPTNEGRSYTF. This chain joins TRBV9 and TRBJ1-2; no firm D call. CDR1 is SGDLS and CDR2 is YYNGEE in the germline V gene. The CDR3 has 14 amino acids. Trimming left V 4 bases short and J 9 bases short, with 19 bases between.

The rearrangement joins TRBV5-4 to TRBJ2-3; 8 bases are shared with TRBD2. The CDR3 has 16 amino acids. Germline-derived CDR1 and CDR2 are SGHNT and YYREEE (reference sequence). J lost 2 bases, V lost 5 bases, and 10 bases had no gene match. CDR3 region: CASSHGGGTVTDTQYF. CDR3 sequence (DNA): TGTGCCAGCAGTCACGGGGGGGGTACCGTCACAGATACGCAGTATTTT.

The rearrangement links TRBV3-1 (or the pseudogene TRBV3-2) to TRBJ1-2, with 8 bases lining up with TRBD1. This CDR3 spans 16 amino acids. Looked up from germline, CDR1 is LGHDT and CDR2 is YNNKEL (reference sequence). Germline trimming cut 3 bases from V and 13 bases from J; bases unmatched to any gene: 19. The CDR3 loop reads CASSQRRDRHLHGGTF. The CDR3 DNA sequence: TGTGCCAGCAGCCAGCGGAGGGACAGGCACCTTCATGGTGGCACCTTC.

The chain uses TRBV12-5 and TRBJ1-3; 8 bases line up with TRBD1. V lost 6 bases, J lost 0 bases, and 7 bases stayed unmatched. The germline V gene has CDR1 LGHNT and CDR2 FRNRAP. The CDR3 has 16 amino acids. CDR3 in amino acids: CASGYGDRISGNTIYF. The CDR3 coding sequence is TGTGCTAGTGGCTATGGGGACAGGATCTCTGGAAACACCATATATTTT.

In nucleotides, the CDR3 is TGTGCCGTAGGGGACAGTGGAGAAACTAATGAAAAACTGTTTTTT. It specifies CAVGDSGETNEKLFF. The rearrangement uses TRBV10-3 and TRBJ1-4, with TRBD1 matching 7 bases. Germline V CDR1 and CDR2: ENHRY, SYGVKD. Unmatched junction bases numbered 10, after V lost 11 bases and J lost 1 base. The length of the CDR3 is 15 residues.

The rearrangement joins TRBV3-1 (or the pseudogene TRBV3-2) to TRBJ2-1; 7 bases agree with TRBD2. Germline CDR1 reads LGHDT; CDR2 reads YNNKEL (reference sequence). This CDR3 is 14 amino acids long. V was pared by 4 bases and J by 6 bases, with 6 bases of the junction left unmatched. This chain's CDR3 is CASSPLRTSNEQFF. The CDR3 DNA is TGTGCCAGCAGCCCCCTCCGGACTAGCAATGAGCAGTTCTTC.

This chain links TRBV6-5 with TRBJ1-2, with D unclear. The V gene lost 11 bases and the J gene lost 2 bases, with 9 bases spanning the gap. CDR1 is MNHEY and CDR2 is SVGAGI in the germline V gene. The CDR3 is 11 residues long. Written as DNA, the CDR3 is TGTGCCGTCGGCGGAAACTATGGCTACACCTTC. Translation gives CAVGGNYGYTF.

The V and J genes are TRBV28 and TRBJ1-1, with TRBD1 matching 8 bases. Trimming removed 8 bases from V and 1 base from J; junction bases left unmatched: 6. This CDR3 comprises 14 residues. Germline V gives CDR1 MDHEN, CDR2 SYDVKM. As DNA, the CDR3 is TGTGCCAGCGGGTTGGGACAGGAGAACACTGAAGCTTTCTTT. The encoded protein is CASGLGQENTEAFF.

J is TRBJ2-3 and V is TRBV10-3; TRBD2 matches 8 bases. Losses at the gene ends were 7 bases for V and 5 bases for J; bases not matched to a gene: 5. The V gene's germline CDR1 is ENHRY and CDR2 SYGVKD. This CDR3 has 13 amino acids. CDR3 nucleotides: TGTGCCATCACGGGGGGGCTGCAAGATACGCAGTATTTT. Protein: CAITGGLQDTQYF.

The chain links TRBV7-8 to TRBJ1-4, with 10 bases matching TRBD1. The length of the CDR3 is 14 residues. V shed 3 bases and J 8 bases; nucleotides not matched to a gene: 3. CDR1 and CDR2 from the germline V gene are SGHVS and FQNEAQ. The CDR3 coding sequence is TGTGCCAGCAGCTTCGGACAGGGGGGGGAAAAACTGTTTTTT. It is translated as CASSFGQGGEKLFF.

This sequence joins TRBV27 and TRBJ2-3; D may be TRBD1 (6 bases). V was trimmed by 3 bases and J by 4 bases, leaving 8 bases between them. The CDR3 covers 13 residues. Germline CDR1 MNHEY, CDR2 SMNVEV (reference sequence). In DNA form, the CDR3 reads TGTGCCAGCAGTTTGGGGGCCCCAGATACGCAGTATTTT. Translated: CASSLGAPDTQYF.

The V and J genes are TRBV13 and TRBJ2-5; 8 bases align to TRBD1. The V and J ends lost 2 bases and 5 bases, in that order; junction bases with no gene match: 4. The CDR3 has 14 residues. CDR1 is PRHDT and CDR2 is FYEKMQ in the germline V gene (reference sequence). The CDR3 DNA reads as TGTGCCAGCAGCTTAAAGACAGGGGCCGAGACCCAGTACTTC. Its protein is CASSLKTGAETQYF.

The V call is TRBV7-9, the J call TRBJ2-7; perhaps TRBD1 as D (7 bases). Looked up from germline, CDR1 is SEHNR and CDR2 is FQNEAQ (reference sequence). The CDR3 totals 13 residues. Trimming removed 1 base from V and 7 bases from J, with 11 bases in between. This CDR3 is CASSLGQGGEQYF. Here the CDR3 DNA reads TGTGCCAGCAGCTTAGGGCAGGGGGGAGAGCAGTACTTC.

The chain's CDR3 is CASSEAGGIGELFF. CDR3 coding DNA: TGTGCCAGCAGTGAGGCGGGGGGGATCGGGGAGCTGTTTTTT. This rearrangement joins TRBV5-6 to TRBJ2-2, with 9 nucleotides matching TRBD2. The V and J ends lost 5 bases and 7 bases, in that order; junction bases with no gene match: 6. CDR1 and CDR2 (germline): SGHDT, YYEEEE. The CDR3 totals 14 residues.

The sample holds one count of this clone. The chain uses TRBV24-1 and TRBJ2-6; D call uncertain. Germline V gene sequence: CDR1 KGHDR, CDR2 SFDVKD. V was clipped by 5 bases and J by 0 bases, with 10 bases between them. The CDR3 is 16 residues long. The CDR3 is CATSAPGLSGANVLTF. CDR3 bases: TGTGCCACCAGTGCCCCGGGTCTCTCTGGGGCCAACGTCCTGACTTTC.

The chain employs TRBV11-3 and TRBJ2-3; 7 positions agree with TRBD1. CDR3 length equals 15 residues. From germline, CDR1 is SGHNT and CDR2 YENEEA. Trimming removed 5 bases from V and 1 base from J; junction bases left unmatched: 6. Here the CDR3 reads CASSRNRGGTDTQYF. The CDR3 nucleotides read TGTGCCAGCAGCCGGAACAGGGGAGGCACAGATACGCAGTATTTT.

This chain uses TRBV10-3 with TRBJ2-1; TRBD1 agrees at 7 bases. Unmatched junction bases numbered 11, after V lost 0 bases and J lost 3 bases. The CDR3 consists of 18 residues. The germline V gene has CDR1 ENHRY and CDR2 SYGVKD. The DNA for the CDR3 is TGTGCCATCAGTGAGTCGGGCCCTCGGGACAGTAACTACAATGAGCAGTTCTTC. As protein: CAISESGPRDSNYNEQFF.

This clone is a singleton in its sample. The chain has TRBV5-1 and TRBJ2-7; TRBD2 matches 9 bases. J lost 4 bases, V lost 0 bases, and 2 bases had no gene match. Germline V gene data show CDR1 as SGHRS and CDR2 as YFSETQ. The CDR3 extends over 14 amino acids. CDR3 protein: CASSLASGTYEQYF. DNA of the CDR3: TGCGCCAGCAGCTTGGCTAGCGGGACTTACGAGCAGTACTTC.

This clone appeared a few times. The genes are TRBV6-1 and TRBJ1-5; no firm D call. Trimming shortened V by 3 bases and J by 0 bases, and 9 bases separated the two germline ends. The CDR3 is 15 amino acids. CDR1 is MNHNS, CDR2 SASEGT, per germline. The CDR3 loop is CASSDMADSNQPQHF. The DNA of the CDR3 is TGTGCCAGCAGTGATATGGCAGATAGCAATCAGCCCCAGCATTTT.

This clone has only one observation. The chain has TRBV2 and TRBJ1-1; maybe TRBD1 (5 bases). In germline, CDR1 is SNHLY, CDR2 FYNNEI. The CDR3 has 16 residues. V was clipped by 10 bases and J by 2 bases, with 23 bases between them. CDR3 sequence (DNA): TGTGCCACCCTCAAGTGGTCCGGGGGGATCAACACTGAAGCTTTCTTT. Protein: CATLKWSGGINTEAFF.

This clone was observed a single time. The rearrangement uses TRBV29-1 and TRBJ2-5; TRBD2 matches at 8 bases. This CDR3 has 18 amino acids. Trimming removed 6 bases from V and 3 bases from J; junction bases left unmatched: 21. CDR1 is SQVTM and CDR2 is ANQGSEA in the germline V gene. The CDR3 reads CSVEQDQGRGGREETQYF. CDR3 bases: TGCAGCGTAGAGCAGGACCAGGGCCGGGGGGGCCGGGAAGAGACCCAGTACTTC.

The V gene is TRBV7-9, the J gene TRBJ2-7, with D maybe TRBD1 (5 bases). Trimming stripped 5 bases from V and 5 bases from J, with 19 bases between. CDR3 length: 15 amino acids. The germline V gene has CDR1 SEHNR and CDR2 FQNEAQ (reference sequence). Here the CDR3 reads CASSPAWQGGHEQYF. CDR3 in DNA: TGTGCCAGCAGCCCAGCTTGGCAGGGTGGACACGAGCAGTACTTC.

This rearrangement joins TRBV19 to TRBJ2-7; possible D gene TRBD2, 5 bases. The CDR3 spans 15 residues. Trimming took 9 bases from V and 5 from J, leaving 23 bases between them. In germline, CDR1 is LNHDA, CDR2 SQIVND (reference sequence). Here the CDR3 DNA reads TGTGCCAGCCACCCCAGCCCAGAGGGTGACCACGAGCAGTACTTC. It codes for CASHPSPEGDHEQYF.

The chain combines TRBV2 with TRBJ2-1, with 9 bases aligning to TRBD1. This CDR3 is built from 17 residues. The junction had 16 bases not matched to a gene; V was cut back by 7 bases and J by 6 bases. The germline V gene encodes CDR1 SNHLY and CDR2 FYNNEI. CDR3 sequence: CASILSGPGTGSNEQFF. In nucleotides, the CDR3 is TGTGCCAGCATACTATCGGGGCCGGGGACAGGGAGCAATGAGCAGTTCTTC.

This clone was seen a few times. The chain employs TRBV2 and TRBJ1-2; TRBD1 aligns across 8 bases. Trimming took 3 bases from V and 6 from J; bases not matched to a gene: 6. The CDR3 runs 14 residues. Germline lookup yields CDR1 SNHLY and CDR2 FYNNEI. In nucleotides, the CDR3 is TGTGCCAGCAGTGAGGACAGGGATACGAATGGCTACACCTTC. It specifies CASSEDRDTNGYTF.

Regarding this clone: This same CDR3 is encoded by further DNA sequences in the sample. This rearrangement joins TRBV7-9 to TRBJ2-7, with 8 bases fitting TRBD2. Germline trimming cut 4 bases from V and 4 bases from J; bases unmatched to any gene: 9. CDR3 length: 15 residues. The germline V gene encodes CDR1 SEHNR and CDR2 FQNEAQ (reference sequence). DNA for the CDR3: TGTGCCAGCAGCTCTCTCCGGGGGGGCCGTTACGAGCAGTACTTC. It specifies CASSSLRGGRYEQYF.

The chain carries TRBV6-2 or TRBV6-3 and TRBJ1-5; 9 bases are shared with TRBD1. Trimming at V came to 0 bases and at J to 0 bases, leaving 9 bases not matched to a gene. This CDR3 contains 19 residues. Germline values: CDR1 MNHEY, CDR2 SVGEGT. DNA for the CDR3: TGTGCCAGCAGTTACTCTTTCTCCGGACAGGGGAATAGCAATCAGCCCCAGCATTTT. The encoded protein is CASSYSFSGQGNSNQPQHF.

Concerning this clone: In the same sample, other DNA sequences code for this CDR3. V gene TRBV14 combines with J gene TRBJ2-7; weak D call: TRBD2 (6 bases). Trimming stripped 0 bases from V and 7 bases from J, with 10 bases between. The CDR3 consists of 13 residues. Germline V gives CDR1 SGHDN, CDR2 FVKESK. The CDR3 bases are TGTGCCAGCAGCCAAGATCTTGGGGGGGAGCAGTACTTC. Its translation: CASSQDLGGEQYF.

This clone showed up many times. The rearrangement uses TRBV28 and TRBJ2-7, with 7 bases identical to TRBD1. J lost 2 bases, V lost 2 bases, and 6 bases had no gene match. CDR3 length: 15 residues. Per the germline V gene, CDR1 is MDHEN and CDR2 is SYDVKM. The CDR3 coding sequence is TGTGCCAGCAGTTTAAGGCAGGGGGTCGCCTACGAGCAGTACTTC. Translating it yields CASSLRQGVAYEQYF.